Listed below are T cell receptor beta chains from one sample, sequenced in a study of shared clonotypes between healthy human individuals. Produced via immunoSEQ multiplex PCR; TCRdb's table is partial and in-frame only. The sample has about 1 million clones; about 80% are singletons. The sample consisted of memory CD4+ T cells sorted from blood. The receptors come from a man younger than 35 in good health. CDR3s include the opening cysteine and the closing phenylalanine or tryptophan. A D gene is named only where the DNA matches it firmly. Only part of the rows carry a size: once, few, many, or a class if the clone is expanded.

>TRBJ2-5|NA|TRBD1|14|TRBV10-2
CASGRQGFRETQYF
TGCGCCAGCGGCCGACAGGGGTTTCGAGAGACCCAGTACTTC
>TRBJ1-2|NA|NA|15|TRBV14
CASSQDNRADYGYTF
TGTGCCAGCAGCCAAGATAACAGGGCGGACTATGGCTACACCTTC
>TRBJ1-5|once|TRBD1|16|TRBV28
CASSFRDRAGNQPQHF
TGTGCCAGCAGTTTCCGGGACAGGGCGGGCAATCAGCCCCAGCATTTT
>TRBJ2-2|NA|TRBD2|16|TRBV7-2
CASSHRRTSPPGELFF
TGTGCCAGCAGCCACCGAAGGACTAGCCCCCCCGGGGAGCTGTTTTTT
>TRBJ1-2|NA|NA|13|TRBV5-1
CASSLDKVYGYTF
TGCGCCAGCAGCTTGGATAAGGTCTATGGCTACACCTTC
>TRBJ2-7|NA|TRBD2|12|TRBV6-5
CASKGGPYEQYF
TGTGCCAGCAAGGGAGGGCCTTACGAGCAGTACTTC
>TRBJ2-5|few|NA|14|TRBV5-5
CASSRNDPSGTQYF
TGTGCCAGCAGCCGTAACGACCCCTCTGGGACCCAGTACTTC
>TRBJ1-6|NA|TRBD1|13|TRBV19
CACRGTGSSPLHF
TGTGCCTGCCGTGGGACAGGGAGTTCACCCCTCCACTTT
>TRBJ1-6|NA|NA|16|TRBV23-1
CASSQSAGPYNSPLHF
TGCGCCAGCAGTCAATCGGCAGGGCCGTATAATTCACCCCTCCACTTT
>TRBJ2-2|once|TRBD2|14|TRBV2
CASRRAGGTGELFF
TGTGCCAGCAGGCGAGCGGGGGGGACCGGGGAGCTGTTTTTT
>TRBJ2-2|NA|TRBD2|16|TRBV19
CASSSWTSGRAGELFF
TGTGCCAGTAGTTCCTGGACTAGCGGGAGAGCCGGGGAGCTGTTTTTT
>TRBJ2-2|NA|NA|17|TRBV5-4
CASSRQTGTSNTGELFF
TGTGCCAGCAGCCGGCAGACAGGGACTTCGAACACCGGGGAGCTGTTTTTT
>TRBJ2-7|NA|NA|14|TRBV6-5
CASSYGVSTYEQYF
TGTGCCAGCAGTTACGGGGTTTCCACCTACGAGCAGTACTTC
>TRBJ1-5|NA|NA|14|TRBV4-1
CASSRIGGNQPQHF
TGCGCCAGCAGTAGGATAGGGGGCAATCAGCCCCAGCATTTT
>TRBJ2-7|NA|NA|16|TRBV11-1
CASSLAIGRGPYEQYF
TGTGCCAGCAGCTTAGCTATAGGCAGGGGACCCTACGAGCAGTACTTC
>TRBJ2-6|NA|NA|12|TRBV30
CAWDIGANVLTF
TGTGCCTGGGATATAGGGGCCAACGTCCTGACTTTC
>TRBJ2-1|NA|NA|16|TRBV6-5
CASSYRELARRNEQFF
TGTGCCAGCAGTTACCGGGAACTAGCCCGAAGGAATGAGCAGTTCTTC
>TRBJ2-1|NA|TRBD2|16|TRBV11-2
CASSLTSGSNVDEQFF
TGTGCCAGCAGCTTGACTAGCGGGAGCAATGTAGATGAGCAGTTCTTC
>TRBJ1-4|NA|NA|13|TRBV2
CASCYRENEKLFF
TGTGCCAGTTGTTACAGGGAGAATGAAAAACTGTTTTTT
>TRBJ2-1|NA|NA|11|TRBV29-1
CSVVRYNEQFF
TGCAGCGTTGTCAGGTACAATGAGCAGTTCTTC
>TRBJ2-7|NA|TRBD1|14|TRBV6-1
CASRTGTGVYEQYF
TGTGCCAGCAGGACCGGGACAGGGGTTTACGAGCAGTACTTC
>TRBJ2-1|NA|NA|13|TRBV30
CAWSPLSEAGAFF
TGTGCCTGGAGTCCCCTAAGCGAAGCCGGCGCGTTCTTC
>TRBJ2-1|NA|NA|15|TRBV2
CASSESGVKWGEQFF
TGTGCCAGCAGTGAGTCGGGGGTCAAATGGGGTGAGCAGTTCTTC
>TRBJ2-2|many|TRBD2|16|TRBV6-5
CASSYSPSGHPGELFF
TGTGCCAGCAGTTACTCTCCTAGCGGGCATCCCGGGGAGCTGTTTTTT
>TRBJ1-6|NA|NA|17|TRBV30
CAWSFDHRTAYNSPLHF
TGTGCCTGGAGCTTTGACCACCGGACAGCATATAATTCACCCCTCCACTTT
>TRBJ2-1|NA|TRBD2|16|TRBV5-1
CASSPRGLAENNEQFF
TGCGCCAGCAGCCCCAGGGGACTAGCGGAGAACAATGAGCAGTTCTTC
>TRBJ2-5|NA|TRBD2|16|TRBV29-1
CSVNFVSGGAAETQYF
TGCAGCGTTAACTTTGTTAGCGGGGGGGCCGCTGAGACCCAGTACTTC
>TRBJ2-3|once|NA|11|TRBV5-1
CASSLGYTQYF
TGCGCCAGCAGCTTAGGGTATACGCAGTATTTT
>TRBJ2-1|NA|TRBD2|15|TRBV9
CASSPTSGALSEQFF
TGTGCCAGCAGCCCAACTAGCGGGGCACTATCCGAGCAGTTCTTC
>TRBJ2-7|once|NA|14|TRBV7-2
CASSLVVRGGEQYF
TGTGCCAGCAGCTTAGTAGTCCGGGGCGGGGAGCAGTACTTC
>TRBJ1-6|NA|NA|15|TRBV28
CASSSSTGHDSPLHF
TGTGCCAGCAGTTCCTCGACAGGACATGATTCACCCCTCCACTTT
>TRBJ2-6|NA|TRBD1|17|TRBV10-3
CASGTGQSFSGANVLTF
TGTGCCAGCGGCACGGGACAGAGCTTCTCTGGGGCCAACGTCCTGACTTTC
>TRBJ2-5|NA|TRBD2|13|TRBV5-1
CASSLLASETQYF
TGCGCCAGCAGCCTACTAGCGTCAGAGACCCAGTACTTC
>TRBJ1-3|NA|NA|15|TRBV5-4
CASSLQGTGGNTIYF
TGTGCCAGCAGCTTACAGGGTACGGGCGGAAACACCATATATTTT
>TRBJ1-2|NA|TRBD1|15|TRBV27
CASSSRTGGNWGYTF
TGTGCCAGCAGTTCCAGGACAGGGGGCAATTGGGGCTACACCTTC
>TRBJ2-5|NA|NA|14|TRBV7-6
CASSRGASQETQYF
TGTGCCAGCAGCAGGGGGGCCTCCCAAGAGACCCAGTACTTC
>TRBJ2-2|few|NA|15|TRBV18
CASSSRDKKTGELFF
TGTGCCAGCTCGAGCCGGGACAAGAAAACCGGGGAGCTGTTTTTT
>TRBJ2-7|NA|TRBD1|13|TRBV29-1
CSVEGTGVNEQYF
TGCAGCGTTGAAGGGACAGGGGTTAACGAGCAGTACTTC
>TRBJ2-5|NA|NA|13|TRBV5-1
CASSLGQIETQYF
TGCGCCAGCAGCTTGGGCCAAATAGAGACCCAGTACTTC
>TRBJ1-2|NA|NA|15|TRBV4-1
CASSRVAGYDYGYTF
TGCGCCAGCAGCCGGGTGGCAGGTTACGACTATGGCTACACCTTC
>TRBJ1-4|NA|NA|14|TRBV7-2
CASSLGRGNEKLFF
TGTGCCAGCAGCTTGGGTAGGGGGAATGAAAAACTGTTTTTT
>TRBJ2-2|NA|NA|14|TRBV30
CAAPGSLGTGELFF
TGTGCCGCCCCTGGGTCGCTAGGGACCGGGGAGCTGTTTTTT
>TRBJ2-5|NA|TRBD2|18|TRBV7-9
CASSFGWDSGGAGETQYF
TGTGCCAGCAGCTTCGGCTGGGACAGCGGGGGGGCCGGAGAGACCCAGTACTTC
>TRBJ2-7|few|NA|13|TRBV11-2
CASSPIGSYEQYF
TGTGCCAGCTCCCCTATCGGCTCCTACGAGCAGTACTTC
>TRBJ2-7|NA|TRBD1|15|TRBV27
CASSSPLRGRYEQYF
TGTGCCAGCAGTTCTCCGCTAAGGGGGCGTTACGAGCAGTACTTC
>TRBJ2-7|NA|NA|13|TRBV5-6
CASSLLNVREQYF
TGTGCCAGCAGCTTGTTAAACGTACGCGAGCAGTACTTC
>TRBJ1-1|NA|NA|12|TRBV28
CASSEMNTEAFF
TGTGCCAGCAGTGAAATGAACACTGAAGCTTTCTTT
>TRBJ2-3|NA|TRBD1|15|TRBV7-9
CASSLSRGSTDTQYF
TGTGCCAGCAGCTTATCCAGGGGGAGCACAGATACGCAGTATTTT
>TRBJ2-7|NA|NA|13|TRBV18
CASSEGGHDEQYF
TGTGCCAGCTCAGAGGGGGGGCACGACGAGCAGTACTTC
>TRBJ2-3|NA|NA|15|TRBV4-1
CASSQEGYGPYTQYF
TGCGCCAGCAGCCAAGAGGGCTATGGCCCCTATACGCAGTATTTT
>TRBJ2-2|NA|NA|18|TRBV12-5
CASGHFAKLREGTGELFF
TGTGCTAGTGGCCACTTTGCGAAATTACGAGAAGGGACCGGGGAGCTGTTTTTT
>TRBJ2-7|NA|TRBD1|16|TRBV27
CASSGQGANSPYEQYF
TGTGCCAGCAGCGGACAGGGGGCGAACTCCCCTTACGAGCAGTACTTC
>TRBJ2-7|NA|NA|15|TRBV11-3
CASSLGLGARDEQYF
TGTGCCAGCAGCCTAGGATTGGGGGCGCGAGACGAGCAGTACTTC
>TRBJ1-1|NA|TRBD1|14|TRBV5-6
CASSGAGTESLAFF
TGTGCCAGCAGCGGAGCCGGGACAGAGAGTCTCGCTTTCTTT
>TRBJ1-4|NA|NA|12|TRBV6-1
CASSERVGTTFF
TGTGCCAGCAGTGAAAGAGTAGGGACGACGTTTTTT
>TRBJ2-5|few|TRBD2|16|TRBV30
CAWSVGLAGGAKTQYF
TGTGCCTGGAGTGTAGGGTTAGCGGGGGGGGCGAAGACCCAGTACTTC
>TRBJ2-5|NA|TRBD2|16|TRBV7-9
CASSLSSGRGQETQYF
TGTGCCAGCAGCTTAAGTAGCGGGAGGGGGCAAGAGACCCAGTACTTC